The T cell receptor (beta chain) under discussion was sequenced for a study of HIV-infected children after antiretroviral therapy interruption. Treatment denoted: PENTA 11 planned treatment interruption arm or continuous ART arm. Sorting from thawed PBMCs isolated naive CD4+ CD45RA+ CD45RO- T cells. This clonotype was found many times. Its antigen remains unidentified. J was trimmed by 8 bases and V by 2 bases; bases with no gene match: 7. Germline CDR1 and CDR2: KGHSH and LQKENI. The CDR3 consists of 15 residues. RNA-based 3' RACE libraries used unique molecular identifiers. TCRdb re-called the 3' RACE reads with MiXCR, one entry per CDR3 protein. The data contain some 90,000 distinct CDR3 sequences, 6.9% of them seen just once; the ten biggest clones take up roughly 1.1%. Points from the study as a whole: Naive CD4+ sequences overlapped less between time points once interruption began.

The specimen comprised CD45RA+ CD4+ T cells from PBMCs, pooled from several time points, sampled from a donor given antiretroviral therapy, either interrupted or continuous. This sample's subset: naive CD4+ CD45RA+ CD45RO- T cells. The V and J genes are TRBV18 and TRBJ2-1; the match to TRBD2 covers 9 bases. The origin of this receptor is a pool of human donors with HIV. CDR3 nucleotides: TGTGCCAGCTCACCAACCCGCGGGGGGGCTGATGAGCAGTTCTTC. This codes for CASSPTRGGADEQFF.